Each of the 27 T cell receptor beta chains below was sequenced from the same sample in a study of neurological immune-mediated disorders (dated by TCRdb to about 2019). Libraries were prepared through 5' RACE. The reads were generated on an Illumina HiSeq 2500. The public reads were reanalyzed by TCRdb: fastp trimming at Q25, MiXCR alignment, in-frame beta chains only. All rows with the same CDR3 protein become a single entry with the most common DNA and genes. For this sample there are approximately 30,000 distinct CDR3 sequences; approximately 6% appear just once. The top ten clones comprise 2% to 2.5% of the sample. The source material was CD4+ T cells from blood. The receptors were gathered from a woman aged 45-65 years in good health.

A remark on this clonotype: This may arise from a read error, as a much more abundant clone is one base away. This rearrangement joins TRBV12-3 or TRBV12-4 to TRBJ1-1; D uncertain. CDR3 length: 13 residues. The CDR3 region has the DNA TGTGCCGGCAGTTTAATCCCTCGCCCGGAAGCTTTCTTT. Translation gives CAGSLIPRPEAFF.

V and J are TRBV20-1 and TRBJ2-3; 11 nucleotides match TRBD2. The V and J ends lost 3 bases and 5 bases, in that order; junction bases with no gene match: 7. Germline V gene lookup returns CDR1 DFQATT and CDR2 SNEGSKA (reference sequence). The CDR3 extends over 15 amino acids. The CDR3 loop reads CSASKTSGTIDTQYF. The CDR3 region has the DNA TGCAGTGCTAGTAAGACTAGCGGGACGATAGATACGCAGTATTTT.

V gene TRBV28 combines with J gene TRBJ1-6; D gene uncertain. Germline V CDR1 and CDR2: MDHEN, SYDVKM. CDR3 length equals 15 residues. V lost 5 bases to trimming and J lost 0 bases, with 8 bases between them. CDR3 in amino acids: CASSRVSSYNSPLHF. The CDR3 coding sequence is TGTGCCAGCAGTAGAGTAAGCTCCTATAATTCACCCCTCCACTTT.

This clonotype appeared many times. The chain carries TRBV11-2 and TRBJ2-1; D remains unclear. The CDR3 extends over 16 amino acids. In germline, CDR1 is SGHAT, CDR2 FQNNGV. The V and J ends lost 2 bases and 0 bases respectively, with 11 bases between them. CDR3 protein: CASSLWIISSYNEQFF. In DNA, the CDR3 is TGTGCCAGCAGCTTATGGATAATTAGCTCCTACAATGAGCAGTTCTTC.

V gene TRBV21-1 combines with J gene TRBJ2-3; the D call TRBD2 from the table was never checked on the DNA. TRBV21-1 is a pseudogene segment. The CDR3 is 16 residues long. The CDR3 region has the DNA TGTGCCAGCTTGACCAACTTAGCGGGGGGGACAGATACGCAGTATTTT. The encoded protein is CASLTNLAGGTDTQYF.

This clonotype was seen many times. The chain has TRBV20-1 and TRBJ1-2; 7 nucleotides match TRBD1. This CDR3 is built from 15 residues. The V gene end was trimmed by 1 base and the J gene end by 2 bases; junction bases not matched to a gene: 7. The germline gives CDR1 DFQATT, CDR2 SNEGSKA (reference sequence). The DNA of the CDR3 is TGCAGTGCTAGAGTCGCACAGGGGACCAACTATGGCTACACCTTC. Its translation: CSARVAQGTNYGYTF.

This clonotype has at least ten counts. The chain combines TRBV19 with TRBJ1-5; 7 bases map to TRBD1. V shed 6 bases and J 6 bases; nucleotides not matched to a gene: 5. This CDR3 has 13 amino acids. Germline V CDR1 and CDR2: LNHDA, SQIVND (reference sequence). The chain's CDR3 is CASRPDRTQPQHF. The CDR3 nucleotides are TGTGCCAGTAGACCGGACAGGACTCAGCCCCAGCATTTT.

This clonotype occurred many times. V usage is TRBV7-9 and J usage is TRBJ2-1, with 13 bases lining up with TRBD2. This CDR3 contains 15 residues. The V gene end was trimmed by 5 bases and the J gene end by 8 bases; junction bases not matched to a gene: 6. CDR1 and CDR2 (germline): SEHNR, FQNEAQ (reference sequence). The CDR3 DNA follows: TGTGCCAGCAGCCCCGGGACTAGCGGGACGGATGAGCAGTTCTTC. Encoded protein: CASSPGTSGTDEQFF. Drawing the rest from reference TRBV7-9 and TRBJ2-1, the complete variable domain is DTGVSQNPRHKITKRGQNVTFRCDPISEHNRLYWYRQTLGQGPEFLTYFQNEAQLEKSRLLSDRFSAERPKGSFSTLEIQRTEQGDSAMYLCASSPGTSGTDEQFFGPGTRLTVL.

The table lists this clonotype with many counts. V usage is TRBV5-5 and J usage is TRBJ2-4; 7 bases align to TRBD2. The germline gives CDR1 SGHKS, CDR2 YYEKEE (reference sequence). The CDR3 length is 15 residues. Unmatched junction bases numbered 9, after V lost 4 bases and J lost 5 bases. CDR3 bases: TGTGCCAGCAGCGGACTGGGGGGGAACGAAAACATTCAGTACTTC. Its protein is CASSGLGGNENIQYF.

The V gene is TRBV20-1, the J gene TRBJ2-1; D is perhaps TRBD1 or TRBD2 (6 bases each). The germline V gene encodes CDR1 DFQATT and CDR2 SNEGSKA (reference sequence). This CDR3 comprises 16 residues. The CDR3 sequence is CRIEGHPSGSWDEQFF. CDR3 nucleotides: TGCAGGATAGAGGGACACCCGTCCGGGAGTTGGGATGAGCAGTTCTTC.

This clonotype was recorded at least ten times. The chain has TRBV11-2 and TRBJ2-7; D not resolved. Looked up from germline, CDR1 is SGHAT and CDR2 is FQNNGV. The CDR3 is 14 amino acids. V dropped 5 bases and J dropped 1 base, with 12 bases sitting between them. Written as DNA, the CDR3 is TGTGCCAGCAGCGAAGATAACCCTTCCTACGAGCAGTACTTC. Its protein is CASSEDNPSYEQYF.

This clonotype was seen ten or more times. The rearrangement links TRBV7-8 to TRBJ2-5; D is unresolved. Trimming took 7 bases from V and 5 from J, leaving 23 bases between them. CDR3 length: 16 amino acids. The germline gives CDR1 SGHVS, CDR2 FQNEAQ. Written as DNA, the CDR3 is TGTGCCAGCACCGCTGCACGACCCCAGCAACGGGAGACCCAGTACTTC. It translates to CASTAARPQQRETQYF.

Ten or more counts support this clonotype. V gene TRBV28 combines with J gene TRBJ2-3; perhaps TRBD1 as D (6 bases). Trimming took off 7 bases at V and 10 bases at J, with 12 bases between the two ends. Germline V CDR1 and CDR2: MDHEN, SYDVKM. The CDR3 covers 11 residues. The CDR3 is CASTQGIAQYF. CDR3 DNA sequence: TGTGCCAGCACCCAGGGGATTGCGCAGTATTTT.

The chain is built from TRBV7-2 and TRBJ2-1; possibly TRBD2 for D (5 bases). This CDR3 has 12 amino acids. Germline loops: CDR1 SGHTA, CDR2 FQGNSA. Trimming left V 6 bases short and J 5 bases short, with 8 bases between. The CDR3 nucleotides are TGTGCCAGCAGTCGAGGGAACAATGAGCAGTTCTTC. It translates to CASSRGNNEQFF.

This clonotype was seen many times. The chain has TRBV19 and TRBJ2-3, with TRBD2 identical over 13 bases. Germline loops: CDR1 LNHDA, CDR2 SQIVND (reference sequence). The junction had 3 bases not matched to a gene; V was cut back by 8 bases and J by 7 bases. CDR3 length: 13 residues. Here the CDR3 reads CASRTSGSYTQYF. The CDR3 DNA is TGTGCCAGTCGGACTAGCGGGAGTTATACGCAGTATTTT.

The chain is built from TRBV20-1 and TRBJ1-6, with 7 bases lining up with TRBD1. Germline V gene sequence: CDR1 DFQATT, CDR2 SNEGSKA (reference sequence). Unmatched junction bases numbered 12, after V lost 0 bases and J lost 16 bases. CDR3 length: 14 amino acids. The CDR3 DNA sequence: TGCAGTGCTAGAGATGTTTACGGCGCAGGGGGGCTCCACTTT. It codes for CSARDVYGAGGLHF.

Many counts were recorded for this clonotype. The rearrangement uses TRBV5-1 and TRBJ1-2, with D perhaps matching TRBD1 (6 bases). CDR3 length equals 15 residues. The V and J ends lost 0 bases and 4 bases respectively, with 13 bases between them. Germline assignment: CDR1 SGHRS and CDR2 YFSETQ. The chain's CDR3 is CASSLELRGGYGYTF. CDR3 nucleotide sequence: TGCGCCAGCAGCTTGGAACTCAGGGGAGGCTATGGCTACACCTTC. Using reference TRBV5-1 and TRBJ1-2 for the parts outside the CDR3, the full variable domain is KAGVTQTPRYLIKTRGQQVTLSCSPISGHRSVSWYQQTPGQGLQFLFEYFSETQRNKGNFPGRFSGRQFSNSRSEMNVSTLELGDSALYLCASSLELRGGYGYTFGSGTRLTVV.

This clonotype was counted ten times or more. J is TRBJ1-1 and V is TRBV5-1, with D possibly being TRBD1 (5 bases). The CDR3 sequence is 13 residues long. V was cut by 2 bases and J by 1 base, with 6 bases left in between. CDR1 and CDR2 (germline): SGHRS, YFSETQ. CDR3: CASSFGGNTEAFF. In DNA, the CDR3 is TGCGCCAGCAGCTTCGGGGGGAACACTGAAGCTTTCTTT. Full variable domain (outside the CDR3, taken from reference TRBV5-1 and TRBJ1-1): KAGVTQTPRYLIKTRGQQVTLSCSPISGHRSVSWYQQTPGQGLQFLFEYFSETQRNKGNFPGRFSGRQFSNSRSEMNVSTLELGDSALYLCASSFGGNTEAFFGQGTRLTVV.

The table lists this clonotype with many counts. The chain employs TRBV6-1 and TRBJ2-2, with a weak D call TRBD1 (6 bases). Germline values: CDR1 MNHNS, CDR2 SASEGT. V was shortened by 11 bases and J by 0 bases, with 16 bases between the two germline ends. This CDR3 has 15 amino acids. CDR3 coding DNA: TGTGCCGCGCGAGGGGGAGATACGAACACCGGGGAGCTGTTTTTT. It codes for CAARGGDTNTGELFF.

This clonotype was picked up many times. The CDR3 DNA is TGCAGTGCTAGCGTGACGGGGGCCCAAGATACGCAGTATTTT. It encodes CSASVTGAQDTQYF. V gene TRBV20-1 combines with J gene TRBJ2-3; D could derive from TRBD1 or TRBD2 (6 bases each). V lost 3 bases and J 5 bases, leaving 15 bases between the germline ends. CDR1 DFQATT and CDR2 SNEGSKA come from the germline V gene (reference sequence). The CDR3 loop spans 14 amino acids.

This clonotype occurred many times. The chain recombines TRBV5-1 with TRBJ2-6; D is ambiguous. In germline, CDR1 is SGHRS, CDR2 YFSETQ. CDR3 length equals 16 residues. Trimming pared 0 bases from V and 0 bases from J, leaving 7 bases between. CDR3: CASSLGALSGANVLTF. The CDR3 DNA reads TGCGCCAGCAGCTTGGGGGCGCTCTCTGGGGCCAACGTCCTGACTTTC.

In this sample, this clonotype turned up many times. The gene calls are TRBV11-2 and TRBJ1-3; D remains ambiguous. Trimming shortened V by 6 bases and J by 2 bases, and 11 bases separated the two germline ends. There are 14 residues in the CDR3. Germline loops: CDR1 SGHAT, CDR2 FQNNGV. CDR3 nucleotide sequence: TGTGCCAGCAGTTGGGTTGGACCTGGAAACACCATATATTTT. Its protein is CASSWVGPGNTIYF.

This clonotype has a count of ten or more. The chain carries TRBV28 and TRBJ1-2, with D possibly being TRBD1 (6 bases). CDR1 is MDHEN, CDR2 SYDVKM, per germline. Trimming removed 6 bases from V and 2 bases from J, with 13 bases in between. The CDR3 spans 14 residues. CDR3 nucleotide sequence: TGTGCCAGCAGGCCCACAGGGTCAAACTATGGCTACACCTTC. It yields the protein CASRPTGSNYGYTF.

This clonotype has a count of ten or more. The gene calls are TRBV20-1 and TRBJ2-7; 10 bases fit TRBD1. Germline values: CDR1 DFQATT, CDR2 SNEGSKA (reference sequence). CDR3 length equals 16 residues. V lost 3 bases and J lost 3; bases outside the gene matches: 11. The CDR3 DNA is TGCAGTGCTAGGAAAGTCGGGACAGGGGTCAACTACGAGCAGTACTTC. Residues: CSARKVGTGVNYEQYF.

This clonotype was seen repeatedly, ten times or more. CDR3 nucleotides: TGTGCCAGTCGGCGGGGACAGGGCGGATCACCCCTCCACTTT. Protein: CASRRGQGGSPLHF. This chain joins TRBV2 and TRBJ1-6, with 9 bases matching TRBD1. The CDR3 has 14 amino acids. Germline V lookup: CDR1 SNHLY, CDR2 FYNNEI. V was pared by 9 bases and J by 10 bases, with 10 bases of the junction left unmatched.

Ten or more counts support this clonotype. The chain is built from TRBV28 and TRBJ2-3; D is uncertain. Looked up from germline, CDR1 is MDHEN and CDR2 is SYDVKM. There are 14 residues in the CDR3. Deletions cut 6 bases from V and 3 bases from J, with 13 bases between. The CDR3 DNA reads as TGTGCCAGCAGCTACCCCCCTAGAACAGATACGCAGTATTTT. This sequence encodes CASSYPPRTDTQYF.

The sample holds many counts of this clonotype. The V call is TRBV20-1, the J call TRBJ1-6; no firm D call. This CDR3 region has 13 residues. CDR1 and CDR2 from the germline V gene are DFQATT and SNEGSKA (reference sequence). Deletions cut 0 bases from V and 6 bases from J, with 6 bases between. The CDR3 reads CSARDSFNSPLHF. In DNA form, the CDR3 reads TGCAGTGCTAGAGATTCTTTTAATTCACCCCTCCACTTT.